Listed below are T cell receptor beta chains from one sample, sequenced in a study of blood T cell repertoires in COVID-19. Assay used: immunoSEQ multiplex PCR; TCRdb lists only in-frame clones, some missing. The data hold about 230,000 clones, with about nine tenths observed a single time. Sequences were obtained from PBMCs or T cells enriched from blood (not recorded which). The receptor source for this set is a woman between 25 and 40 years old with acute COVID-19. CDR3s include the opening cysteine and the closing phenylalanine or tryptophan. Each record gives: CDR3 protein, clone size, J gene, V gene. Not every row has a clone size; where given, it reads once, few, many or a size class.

CASSSTGSTTDTQYF	-	TRBJ2-3	TRBV19
CASSFTPNYGYTF	-	TRBJ1-2	TRBV5-1
CASRRTGENQPQHF	-	TRBJ1-5	TRBV2
CASSITQDSYGYTF	-	TRBJ1-2	TRBV19
CASSQDGQFTEAFF	-	TRBJ1-1	TRBV4-3
CASSQIRTAPSGQYF	-	TRBJ2-7	TRBV14
CASSPGTSGGWSAGELFF	many	TRBJ2-2	TRBV4-1
CASSAGVQETQYF	-	TRBJ2-5	TRBV19
CASSQGPTRNTIYF	-	TRBJ1-3	TRBV3-1/TRBV3-2
CASAETAENSPLHF	-	TRBJ1-6	TRBV5-6
CASSHQPGGNTEAFF	-	TRBJ1-1	TRBV4-1
CASSAQGRSNQPQHF	-	TRBJ1-5	TRBV6-2/TRBV6-3
CASSVEGVAAEAFF	-	TRBJ1-1	TRBV9
CASSLAGGMNTEAFF	-	TRBJ1-1	TRBV7-9
CASSLGGAGYEQYF	-	TRBJ2-7	TRBV27
CASRRDTEAFF	-	TRBJ1-1	TRBV12-3/TRBV12-4
CASSPFTANTGELFF	once	TRBJ2-2	TRBV14
CASNLVSGGYNEQFF	-	TRBJ2-1	TRBV11-2
CASSSTVTTDTQYF	-	TRBJ2-3	TRBV9
CASSGQGYEQYF	-	TRBJ2-7	TRBV6-5
CASSLVEGLTDTQYF	-	TRBJ2-3	TRBV5-1
CASSLVGGDSNQPQHF	-	TRBJ1-5	TRBV5-5
CAISEAKGQQETQYF	-	TRBJ2-5	TRBV10-3
CASSLAAARGEKLFF	-	TRBJ1-4	TRBV5-1
CASSDGGNNEQFF	few	TRBJ2-1	TRBV2
CASSRTGGGPVYEQYF	-	TRBJ2-7	TRBV2
CASRQGWETEAFF	-	TRBJ1-1	TRBV5-1